The entry that follows covers one TCR beta chain sequence. This sample stems from a study of blood T cell repertoires in COVID-19. Study background: Samples came from the United States, Italy and Spain, spanning acute and convalescent COVID-19. In each case, the material was cDNA or gDNA derived from T cells, B-cell-depleted T cells, or PBMCs.

The CDR3 runs 15 residues. The V gene lost 0 bases and the J gene lost 3 bases, with 13 bases spanning the gap. In germline, CDR1 is SGHNT, CDR2 YYREEE (reference sequence). Authors' methods: Nucleated cell number was recorded as an estimate derived from reference gene primer amplification. Method: immunoSEQ multiplex PCR; TCRdb's copy keeps in-frame clones and lacks some. For V, J and clone size, that table is used; D and trimming come from the DNA. The sample has 200,000 to 250,000 clones; more than 65% are singletons. The TCR originated in a woman in her sixties with acute or convalescent COVID-19. Sequences were obtained from peripheral blood. V and J are TRBV5-4 and TRBJ2-7, with a weak D call TRBD2 (5 bases). The chain's CDR3 is CASSLGSGVNYEQYF. In nucleotides, the CDR3 is TGTGCCAGCAGCTTGGGGTCCGGGGTTAACTACGAGCAGTACTTC.